The 20 T cell receptor beta chains presented below share a single source sample, sequenced in a study of blood T cell repertoires in COVID-19. Libraries were prepared by immunoSEQ multiplex PCR; TCRdb keeps only in-frame clonotypes and omits some of them. Of 110,000 or so clones in the sample, approximately 79% were seen once. Material for sequencing was peripheral blood. The receptors derive from a middle-aged man with acute or convalescent COVID-19.

The chain couples TRBV9 to TRBJ2-2; the D is unclear. CDR1 and CDR2 (germline): SGDLS, YYNGEE. Between the trimmed V and J ends, which lost 4 bases and 0 bases, there was a span of 13 bases. The CDR3 runs to 16 residues. This CDR3 reads CASSPRRAPNTGELFF. For the CDR3, the DNA is TGTGCCAGCAGCCCTCGAAGAGCCCCGAACACCGGGGAGCTGTTTTTT.

The chain couples TRBV11-2 to TRBJ2-1; 8 nucleotides align to TRBD2. The length of the CDR3 is 14 residues. The germline CDR1 and CDR2 sequences are SGHAT and FQNNGV. V was pared by 2 bases and J by 6 bases, with 3 bases of the junction left unmatched. The CDR3 loop is CASSLSGGLNEQFF. In DNA, the CDR3 is TGTGCCAGCAGCTTAAGCGGGGGCCTCAATGAGCAGTTCTTC.

The CDR3 loop reads CATSDHGRGTSYNEQFF. CDR3 in DNA: TGTGCCACCAGTGACCATGGCAGGGGAACCTCCTACAATGAGCAGTTCTTC. This chain links TRBV24-1 with TRBJ2-1; TRBD1 might be the D (6 bases). V was trimmed by 4 bases and J by 0 bases, leaving 15 bases between them. This CDR3 comprises 17 residues. The germline gives CDR1 KGHDR, CDR2 SFDVKD.

This clone was picked up one time. The gene calls are TRBV4-1 and TRBJ2-7; the D gene is possibly TRBD1 (6 bases). V was cut by 3 bases and J by 4 bases, with 13 bases left in between. This CDR3 is built from 14 residues. Germline V CDR1 and CDR2: MGHRA, YSYEKL. CDR3 in DNA: TGCGCCAGCAGCCAGGACCAGGGGAGATACGAGCAGTACTTC. Protein product: CASSQDQGRYEQYF.

This clone was picked up one time. V is TRBV2 and J is TRBJ1-4; 7 bases fit TRBD1. CDR1 is SNHLY, CDR2 FYNNEI, per germline. CDR3 length: 14 residues. Trimming at V came to 1 base and at J to 8 bases, leaving 4 bases not matched to a gene. CDR3 coding DNA: TGTGCCAGCAGTGAAGGACAGGGAAGGGAAAAACTGTTTTTT. Protein product: CASSEGQGREKLFF.

This chain connects TRBV7-9 to TRBJ2-3; 7 nucleotides align to TRBD2. Looked up from germline, CDR1 is SEHNR and CDR2 is FQNEAQ (reference sequence). The CDR3 runs to 15 residues. Unmatched junction bases numbered 3, after V lost 3 bases and J lost 0 bases. CDR3 amino acids: CASSLRGFSTDTQYF. For the CDR3, the DNA is TGTGCCAGCAGCTTGCGGGGGTTTAGCACAGATACGCAGTATTTT. The whole variable domain, remainder taken from reference TRBV7-9 and TRBJ2-3, is DTGVSQNPRHKITKRGQNVTFRCDPISEHNRLYWYRQTLGQGPEFLTYFQNEAQLEKSRLLSDRFSAERPKGSFSTLEIQRTEQGDSAMYLCASSLRGFSTDTQYFGPGTRLTVL.

There are a few counts of this clone. This same CDR3 is encoded by further DNA sequences in the sample. The chain has TRBV7-9 and TRBJ1-1, with TRBD1 identical over 7 bases. This CDR3 region has 14 residues. V dropped 1 base and J dropped 4; count of bases not matched to a gene: 3. The germline gives CDR1 SEHNR, CDR2 FQNEAQ (reference sequence). The CDR3 is CASSLGQGSTEAFF. CDR3 nucleotides: TGTGCCAGCAGCTTAGGACAGGGCTCCACTGAAGCTTTCTTT.

The chain couples TRBV28 to TRBJ2-2; 7 positions agree with TRBD2. The CDR3 totals 16 residues. The trim removed 2 bases at V and 5 bases at J, leaving 8 bases unmatched. Germline V gene sequence: CDR1 MDHEN, CDR2 SYDVKM. The CDR3 DNA sequence: TGTGCCAGCAGTTTAATTCGCGGGAGAGGGACCGGGGAGCTGTTTTTT. Translation: CASSLIRGRGTGELFF.

The chain combines TRBV6-1 with TRBJ1-4; tentatively, D is TRBD1 (6 bases). This CDR3 has 15 residues. The germline V and J ends were trimmed by 3 bases and 5 bases, with 13 bases remaining between them. The germline gives CDR1 MNHNS, CDR2 SASEGT. DNA of the CDR3: TGTGCCAGCAGTGACCGGGACACGAGAAATGAAAAACTGTTTTTT. Translated, it gives CASSDRDTRNEKLFF.

V is TRBV7-8 and J is TRBJ2-7; possible D gene TRBD1, 6 bases. CDR3 length: 14 amino acids. CDR1 is SGHVS, CDR2 FQNEAQ, per germline. The V end lost 1 base, the J end lost 4 bases, and 11 bases lay between the germline ends. The DNA of the CDR3 is TGTGCCAGCAGCTTAGGACAGGTTAATTACGAGCAGTACTTC. This codes for CASSLGQVNYEQYF.

The chain carries TRBV7-9 and TRBJ2-3; 9 bases are shared with TRBD2. The CDR3 runs 16 residues. The V and J ends lost 5 bases and 1 base, in that order; junction bases with no gene match: 7. CDR1 SEHNR and CDR2 FQNEAQ come from the germline V gene (reference sequence). CDR3 region: CASSTDSGSGTDTQYF. In DNA, the CDR3 is TGTGCCAGCAGCACCGATAGCGGGAGCGGCACAGATACGCAGTATTTT.

This clone was observed once. The CDR3 DNA reads as TGTGCCAGCAGCTCGGGACTAGCGGGAGGGCACGGGGAGCTGTTTTTT. It is translated as CASSSGLAGGHGELFF. V is TRBV11-3 and J is TRBJ2-2; 16 nucleotides agree with TRBD2. The trim removed 4 bases at V and 7 bases at J, leaving 3 bases unmatched. Germline assignment: CDR1 SGHNT and CDR2 YENEEA. This CDR3 has 16 amino acids. Together with reference TRBV11-3 and TRBJ2-2, the CDR3 gives the full variable domain: EAGVVQSPRYKIIEKKQPVAFWCNPISGHNTLYWYLQNLGQGPELLIRYENEEAVDDSQLPKDRFSAERLKGVDSTLKIQPAELGDSAVYLCASSSGLAGGHGELFFGEGSRLTVL.

The chain couples TRBV5-1 to TRBJ2-2, with 7 bases fitting TRBD2. Losses at the gene ends were 3 bases for V and 5 bases for J; bases not matched to a gene: 4. Germline assignment: CDR1 SGHRS and CDR2 YFSETQ. This CDR3 is 14 amino acids long. CDR3 DNA sequence: TGCGCCAGCAGCTCGAGCGGGGAAACCGGGGAGCTGTTTTTT. As protein: CASSSSGETGELFF.

The V gene is TRBV30, the J gene TRBJ1-1; D gene unclear. The CDR3 is made up of 13 amino acids. Between the trimmed V and J ends, which lost 0 bases and 3 bases, there was a span of 8 bases. Germline V lookup: CDR1 GTSNPN, CDR2 SVGIG (reference sequence). CDR3 coding DNA: TGTGCCTGGAGTGTCATGTCGGACACTGAAGCTTTCTTT. As protein: CAWSVMSDTEAFF. The full variable domain, rest sourced from reference TRBV30 and TRBJ1-1, is SQTIHQWPATLVQPVGSPLSLECTVEGTSNPNLYWYRQAAGRGLQLLFYSVGIGQISSEVPQNLSASRPQDRQFILSSKKLLLSDSGFYLCAWSVMSDTEAFFGQGTRLTVV.

The chain employs TRBV14 and TRBJ1-2; no clear D. The V gene lost 0 bases and the J gene lost 1 base, with 9 bases spanning the gap. The length of the CDR3 is 15 residues. The germline V gene has CDR1 SGHDN and CDR2 FVKESK. CDR3 sequence reads: CASSQDRQLNYGYTF. CDR3 in DNA: TGTGCCAGCAGCCAAGATCGCCAACTTAACTATGGCTACACCTTC.

The CDR3 protein is CASSHGQGGGTEAFF. The CDR3 DNA reads as TGTGCCAGCAGTCACGGACAGGGGGGAGGAACTGAAGCTTTCTTT. This chain joins TRBV6-6 and TRBJ1-1; 10 bases are shared with TRBD1. This CDR3 is built from 15 residues. Germline values: CDR1 MNHNY, CDR2 SVGAGI (reference sequence). The V segment lost 5 bases and the J segment 5 bases; nucleotides outside the gene matches: 8.

This clone has only one observation. The chain recombines TRBV19 with TRBJ2-7, with TRBD2 matching 12 bases. Germline V lookup: CDR1 LNHDA, CDR2 SQIVND (reference sequence). The CDR3 extends over 18 amino acids. Trimming cost V 2 bases and J 4 bases; bases outside gene matches: 12. The CDR3 sequence is CASSIKPRTSGRNYEQYF. The CDR3 region has the DNA TGTGCCAGTAGTATAAAGCCCCGCACTAGCGGGAGGAATTACGAGCAGTACTTC.

This clone was seen once. Other DNA variants within this sample encode the same CDR3. The gene calls are TRBV2 and TRBJ2-7; TRBD1 agrees at 7 bases. This CDR3 region has 14 residues. J was trimmed by 4 bases and V by 6 bases; bases with no gene match: 9. From germline, CDR1 is SNHLY and CDR2 FYNNEI. The CDR3 nucleotides are TGTGCCAGCAGCGCCGCGACAGGGAAATACGAGCAGTACTTC. Amino acid sequence: CASSAATGKYEQYF.

The chain employs TRBV5-4 and TRBJ2-3, with unresolved D. CDR3 length: 16 residues. The germline CDR1 and CDR2 sequences are SGHNT and YYREEE (reference sequence). V was clipped by 0 bases and J by 0 bases, with 11 bases between them. DNA of the CDR3: TGTGCCAGCAGCTTGGGCCCAATGACTAGCACAGATACGCAGTATTTT. This gives the protein CASSLGPMTSTDTQYF. The whole variable domain, remainder taken from reference TRBV5-4 and TRBJ2-3, is ETGVTQSPTHLIKTRGQQVTLRCSSQSGHNTVSWYQQALGQGPQFIFQYYREEENGRGNFPPRFSGLQFPNYSSELNVNALELDDSALYLCASSLGPMTSTDTQYFGPGTRLTVL.

The gene calls are TRBV5-6 and TRBJ2-1; TRBD2 matches 7 bases. The germline V gene has CDR1 SGHDT and CDR2 YYEEEE. Trimming cost V 4 bases and J 2 bases; bases outside gene matches: 6. CDR3 length: 15 amino acids. CDR3: CASSAFSGTYNEQFF. CDR3 coding DNA: TGTGCCAGCAGCGCCTTCAGCGGGACCTACAATGAGCAGTTCTTC.